This TCR beta chain is from a study of cytomegalovirus exposure and HLA in healthy donors (TCRdb year 2017). In terms of the full investigation: According to an earlier analysis of a few hundred of the donors, about 190 million T cells yielded 117 million unique TCR beta sequences and less than 300 Gb of sequence data. Roughly 300 gigabases of sequencing data and around 90 million unique TCR sequences made up an early release that covered 640 HLA-typed donors. Among the roughly 380 genotyped donors, approximately 76% belonged to the genetic ancestry cluster associated with self-reported Caucasian donors. The study aimed to test whether signatures of past pathogen exposure could be identified by cataloging public T cell receptors. The study profiled the T cell repertoires of some 610 subjects by immunosequencing and related them to cytomegalovirus serostatus. Besides the first cohort of hundreds of subjects, a separate validation cohort made up of about 120 different subjects was used. High-throughput TCR immunosequencing, statistical association of individual TCRs with disease status, and machine learning were combined to predict cytomegalovirus infection status. To study patterns of TCR occurrence, a later analysis re-analyzed previously published TCR beta repertoires from under 750 donors and added high-resolution HLA genotyping. Rather than using new phenotypic data, the later analysis identified candidate immune exposures from TCR beta sequences and from how often those sequences occurred across donors. In an earlier analysis of about 590 of the donors, high-throughput TCR beta sequencing was used to judge whether each TCR beta V gene segment behaved as functional or pseudogenic. Donor age, sex, ethnicity and CMV serostatus were compiled together with the repertoire data. A later genetic analysis took genome-wide SNP genotypes for 398 of the 666 donors and used that subset as a discovery cohort. Every repertoire in the discovery cohort had been generated on one and the same sequencing platform. Both class I and class II loci were covered by HLA typing, at four-digit resolution. Typing coverage varied by locus: about 620-630 donors for A, B, C, DRB1 and DQB1; under 550 for DQA1; about 590 for DPA1; about 450 for DPB1. Roughly 5 DR-DQ haplotypes were treated as single units for association and clustering because of strong linkage in the cohort. Among approximately 370 genotyped donors of the cohort, an average of around 250,000 unique TCR beta nucleotide sequences was sequenced per donor, of which about 18% were non-productive. Here is what the overall study found, with its caveats: Compared with the roughly 720-donor mean, donors in an Asian-associated ancestry cluster had fewer N-insertions in productive TCRs, according to a later genetic analysis. A further reported finding was that TCR beta sequences accurately predicted the HLA-A and HLA-B alleles for most subjects in the first cohort. Linkage disequilibrium might explain the correlated functional status among segregating V segments, but an unknown experimental factor could not be excluded. Across donors, most TCR sequences were observed very rarely, whereas some public TCRs were present in many individuals. A later genetic analysis associated a missense DCLRE1C variant with V-gene and J-gene trimming of TCR beta chains, and an independent cohort replicated the association. The presence/absence analyses assumed that sequencing depth was roughly uniform across donors, and that assumption may not be true. Three of the identified cytomegalovirus-associated TCR beta chains were confirmed in vitro to be specific for cytomegalovirus antigens. Assigning TCR associations to individual alleles was difficult when HLA alleles, especially DR and DQ, strongly co-occurred. Several of the top co-occurrence clusters appeared to be linked to parvovirus B19, influenza, CMV and Epstein-Barr virus, according to a later analysis. The study gave a list of 150 to 200 TCR beta chains associated with cytomegalovirus. An earlier analysis of roughly 570 of the donors showed that most TCR beta V segments appeared in productive rearrangements either about 90% or about 30% of the time, which broadly matched IMGT annotations. Roughly 15 rarely observed V segments, including chromosome 9 orphons, were excluded from the earlier analysis of a few hundred of the donors because counts were too low. A cluster of highly shared sequence variants was judged likely to be a technical artifact of the sequencing pipeline. At a false discovery rate of 0.05, a later analysis linked 16,000 or so TCR beta sequences to specific HLA alleles. HLA typing was unavailable for some donors at each locus, so association tests used only the typed subset. In a later analysis, the rate of TCR association differed among HLA loci, with DRB1 alleles having the most associated TCRs and HLA-C alleles having the fewest. In a later analysis, HLA-associated TCR beta chains showed more clonal expansion and lower generation probabilities than non-associated chains that were equally common. The classifier was reported to diagnose cytomegalovirus status with high specificity and sensitivity in both the original and validation cohorts. Immune exposure information for the cohort was limited to CMV serostatus. It was suggested by the authors that the approach could potentially be generalized to other disease states and immunological phenotypes. In a later analysis, most CMV-associated TCR beta chains were found to appear HLA-restricted, with HLA associations seemingly driven largely by CMV exposure. Some IMGT-functional V segments, including TRBV6-2 and TRBV6-3, could not be distinguished by the 87-base-pair reads and were therefore excluded. This cohort had only TCR beta chains sequenced, and the lack of alpha or paired-chain data limited which features could be detected.

Looking up the germline V gene yields CDR1 SNHLY and CDR2 FYNNEI. V was cut back by 9 bases and J by 5 bases, leaving a gap of 13 bases between them. Taken from cysteine to phenylalanine, the CDR3 has 13 residues. The read is trimmed to its CDR3 DNA, 39 bases read in frame from base 1. To prepare the library, the immunoSEQ multiplex PCR assay was applied. For the multiplex PCR, a mixture combining 60 forward primers for TCR Vbeta segments and 13 reverse primers for TCR Jbeta segments was used. A multiplex PCR assay on genomic DNA amplified the CDR3 region of rearranged TCR beta genes. On the Illumina HiSeq System, the amplified TCR beta libraries were sequenced as 87-base-pair reads. The paper's data handling went like this. A later analysis tallied 80 million to 95 million unique TCR beta chains across the 666 repertoires, and some 10 million of those chains were shared by two or more donors. A nearest-neighbor algorithm error-corrected the raw reads and collapsed the reads into unique sequences, merging closely related sequences to remove PCR and sequencing errors. To assign V, D and J gene segments, CDR3 sequences were aligned to IMGT reference sequences. For a sequence to be retained, a match of at least six nucleotides to both a V gene segment and a J gene segment was required. A rearrangement was called productive if the CDR3 had no stop codons and remained in frame with V and J, and every other rearrangement was called non-productive. Following IMGT convention, CDR3 was defined as the stretch from the second conserved V-encoded cysteine up to the conserved J-encoded phenylalanine. In an earlier analysis of more than 550 of the donors, sequences lacking an unambiguous match to a single V gene segment were excluded. In an earlier analysis of approximately 500 of the donors, a V segment was called functional when productive rearrangements were above 56.7%, and segregating when the standard deviation between donors exceeded 5%. To diagnose cytomegalovirus status from the catalog of TCR beta chain sequences, a statistical classification framework was built. A later analysis assigned V and J genes by comparing TCR nucleotide sequences with IMGT/GENE-DB human TR gene sequences. Using the TCRdist pipeline, a later analysis assigned CDR3 sequences along with most-parsimonious VDJ recombination scenarios. A later analysis defined each TCR beta chain by its CDR3 amino acid sequence plus V-gene family, and excluded reads lacking a unique V-gene family. A later analysis removed 600 or so highly shared, low-generation-probability nucleotide sequences to deal with suspected cross-contamination and a sequencing artifact. In a later analysis, a clonal expansion index for each public chain was calculated from normalized within-repertoire ranks of inferred template counts. In a later analysis, generation probabilities were computed using a VDJ recombination model fitted to out-of-frame rearrangements, and the results were checked against IGoR. In a later analysis, hypergeometric tests were used to score TCR-TCR, TCR-HLA and TCR-CMV co-occurrence, with a repertoire-size bias correction applied to TCR pairs. False discovery rates were estimated in a later analysis by permuting HLA or CMV assignments 20 times. In a later analysis, co-occurring TCRs were grouped using DBSCAN, with TCRdist sequence similarity added in when clustering inside HLA-allele-positive subsets. Co-occurrence clustering excluded repertoires with fewer than 30,000 or more than 120,000 public chains, plus five with anomalous nucleotide sharing. Imported from immuneACCESS, the table was reduced by TCRdb to in-frame sequences with V and J called. These copies leave out some clones; in studies compared against another copy, an unresolved V gene accounts for under half, and the cause of the remainder is not known. The V and J calls and clone size were taken over from that table, and D and trimming were inferred from the DNA. This sample lists about 160,000 clones; 60% to 80% were detected once. The ten largest clonotypes hold 4.7% of the sample.

Worth noting for this clone: Its antigen target is currently unknown. The sample holds no much larger clone one base away, and base qualities are not on file.

The cohort comprised around 690 healthy bone marrow donors. Cohort members were all nominally healthy when sampled, although unrecorded immune exposures were likely present. The donor tested CMV seropositive, placing the donor among the 289 seropositive members of the cohort. A peripheral blood sample was provided by each donor, and peripheral blood mononuclear cells were used for TCR beta sequencing. Genomic DNA extraction from the blood cell samples was performed with the Qiagen DNeasy Blood Extraction Kit. The sequence derives from a man younger than 35 in good health and CMV-seropositive. The chain employs TRBV2 and TRBJ2-2; the D gene is perhaps TRBD1, from 5 matching bases. The sequenced sample consisted of PBMCs. Here is the DNA: TGTGCCAGTGACACGTCAGGGACCGGGGAGCTGTTTTTT. The resulting protein is CASDTSGTGELFF.